These 5 T cell receptor beta chains originate from one sample sequenced in a study of T cell repertoires in cytomegalovirus infection. From the reads, TCRdb called clonotypes with MiXCR, one entry per CDR3 protein. The table includes approximately 590,000 distinct CDR3 sequences, 40% detected once. No antigen is known for these receptors. This specimen consisted of cultured PBMCs, obtained from culture after CMV antigen stimulation. These receptors were obtained from a human donor in good health (CMV status not recorded). Some clones in this sample may be carry-over from other donors' samples.

This CDR3 reads CASSPKGAARNQPQHF. CDR3 bases: TGCGCCAGCAGCCCTAAGGGGGCTGCCCGGAATCAGCCCCAGCATTTT. This chain links TRBV4-1 with TRBJ1-5; 7 bases match TRBD1. The CDR3 is 16 residues long. The trim removed 4 bases at V and 4 bases at J, leaving 10 bases unmatched. Germline V gene sequence: CDR1 MGHRA, CDR2 YSYEKL.

CDR3 bases: TGTGCCAGCAGTCCAACCGGGGGTTTCGGGCCCCAGCATTTT. Translation: CASSPTGGFGPQHF. The chain recombines TRBV6-5 with TRBJ1-5, with D perhaps TRBD1 (5 bases). This CDR3 is built from 14 residues. V lost 5 bases and J lost 9, with 17 bases in between. Germline CDR1 is MNHEY and CDR2 is SVGAGI.

The rearrangement uses TRBV12-3 or TRBV12-4 and TRBJ1-3, with TRBD1 matching over 7 bases. This CDR3 contains 15 residues. V lost 5 bases and J lost 4; bases outside the gene matches: 8. CDR3 sequence: CASSPPQGRGNTIYF. In DNA form, the CDR3 reads TGTGCCAGCAGTCCCCCACAGGGGCGAGGAAACACCATATATTTT.

This clonotype has more than one count but fewer than ten. V and J are TRBV12-3 or TRBV12-4 and TRBJ2-1; the D is unclear. Trimming cost V 4 bases and J 0 bases, with 7 bases left between them. CDR3 length: 14 residues. This CDR3 is CASSSTSSYNEQFF. The CDR3 DNA sequence: TGTGCCAGCAGTTCGACTTCCTCCTACAATGAGCAGTTCTTC.

This chain uses TRBV7-8 with TRBJ2-3, with 10 bases that match TRBD2. Germline V CDR1 and CDR2: SGHVS, FQNEAQ. V lost 2 bases and J lost 4; bases outside the gene matches: 6. The CDR3 extends over 16 amino acids. CDR3 sequence reads: CASSLLAGGIADTQYF. The CDR3 DNA sequence: TGTGCCAGCAGCTTATTAGCGGGAGGTATTGCAGATACGCAGTATTTT.